This is a list of T cell receptor beta chains from one sample in a study of cytomegalovirus exposure and HLA in healthy donors. Measured with immunoSEQ multiplex PCR; TCRdb has only the in-frame clones, and not every one. The table has 110,000 to 150,000 clones, about 76% seen once; the top ten hold roughly 3.7%. Sequencing was performed on PBMCs. The receptors derive from a male donor in good health and CMV-seronegative. The CDR3 runs from the conserved cysteine through the conserved F or W. Fields, in order: V gene, D gene, clone size, J gene, CDR3 length, CDR3 protein, CDR3 DNA. D genes are given only for firm matches. Size is stated for part of the rows, as once, few or many counts, or as a class when the clone is expanded.

TRBV4-3	.	.	TRBJ1-6	16	CASSQQVRQNNSPLHF	TGCGCCAGCAGCCAACAAGTGAGACAGAATAATTCACCCCTCCACTTT
TRBV14	.	.	TRBJ2-3	13	CASRTSSTDTQYF	TGTGCCAGCAGGACTAGTAGCACAGATACGCAGTATTTT
TRBV2	.	once	TRBJ1-4	14	CASTQGGKNEKLFF	TGTGCCAGCACCCAGGGAGGGAAAAATGAAAAACTGTTTTTT
TRBV9	TRBD2	.	TRBJ2-6	19	CASSGSLAGGPSGANVLTF	TGTGCCAGCAGCGGATCCTTAGCGGGGGGGCCTTCTGGGGCCAACGTCCTGACTTTC
TRBV21-1	.	.	TRBJ2-7	16	CASTTTRDRVLVEQYF	TGTGCCAGCACCACCACCCGGGACAGGGTATTGGTCGAGCAGTACTTC
TRBV7-2	.	.	TRBJ1-1	14	CASSFGRGNTEAFF	TGTGCCAGCAGCTTTGGCAGGGGGAACACTGAAGCTTTCTTT
TRBV5-4	.	.	TRBJ1-1	12	CASSLRNTEAFF	TGTGCCAGCAGCTTGCGGAACACTGAAGCTTTCTTT
TRBV4-2	TRBD1	.	TRBJ2-1	17	CASSQERTGVSYNEQFF	TGTGCCAGCAGCCAAGAACGGACAGGGGTCTCCTACAATGAGCAGTTCTTC
TRBV5-4	TRBD1	.	TRBJ1-1	14	CASSPRQGWTEAFF	TGTGCCAGCAGCCCCCGACAGGGCTGGACTGAAGCTTTCTTT
TRBV4-2	.	few	TRBJ1-3	18	CASSQDWGQPSSGNTIYF	TGTGCCAGCAGCCAAGATTGGGGGCAGCCCAGCTCTGGAAACACCATATATTTT
TRBV7-9	TRBD1	.	TRBJ1-5	15	CSSSPPGQGSSAQHF	TGTTCCAGCAGCCCTCCGGGACAGGGAAGTTCAGCCCAGCATTTT
TRBV15	TRBD2	.	TRBJ2-1	15	CATSGGLAAARGQFF	TGTGCCACCAGCGGTGGACTAGCAGCCGCGAGAGGGCAGTTCTTC
TRBV4-2	.	.	TRBJ2-3	16	CASSQYGQGSTDTQYF	TGTGCCAGCAGCCAATACGGTCAGGGAAGCACAGATACGCAGTATTTT
TRBV5-1	TRBD1	.	TRBJ1-1	14	CASSLTGGNTEAFF	TGCGCCAGCAGCCTAACAGGGGGCAACACTGAAGCTTTCTTT
TRBV5-1	TRBD1	.	TRBJ2-7	16	CASSLVVGTGKYEQYF	TGCGCCAGCAGCTTGGTCGTCGGGACAGGGAAGTACGAGCAGTACTTC
TRBV4-2	TRBD2	.	TRBJ2-1	15	CASSSLAGAGNEQFF	TGTGCCAGCAGCTCGCTAGCGGGAGCGGGGAATGAGCAGTTCTTC
TRBV5-1	.	.	TRBJ2-3	14	CASSLVTATDTQYF	TGCGCCAGCAGCTTGGTTACAGCTACTGATACGCAGTATTTT
TRBV7-2	.	.	TRBJ1-4	18	CASSLGTPSLGRFEKLFF	TGTGCCAGCAGCTTAGGCACCCCCTCGCTGGGGAGATTTGAAAAACTGTTTTTT
TRBV7-9	TRBD1	.	TRBJ1-2	15	CASSLGPQGGYGYTF	TGTGCCAGCAGCTTAGGCCCCCAGGGGGGCTATGGCTACACCTTC
TRBV5-5	.	once	TRBJ1-1	15	CASSPQKGVNTEAFF	TGTGCCAGCAGCCCCCAAAAGGGAGTGAACACTGAAGCTTTCTTT
TRBV5-1	.	.	TRBJ2-2	16	CASSLRWAGNTGELFF	TGCGCCAGCAGCTTGCGCTGGGCAGGTAACACCGGGGAGCTGTTTTTT
TRBV11-3	TRBD2	.	TRBJ2-1	16	CASSLEGTSGYNEQFF	TGTGCCAGCAGCTTAGAAGGGACTAGCGGTTACAATGAGCAGTTCTTC
TRBV7-8	.	.	TRBJ2-5	10	CASSGPSQYF	TGTGCCAGCAGCGGGCCGTCTCAGTACTTC
TRBV29-1	TRBD1	.	TRBJ2-5	13	CSVGGQGQETQYF	TGCAGCGTTGGGGGACAGGGGCAAGAGACCCAGTACTTC
TRBV6-5	TRBD2	.	TRBJ2-5	15	CASSYGGAGEETQYF	TGTGCCAGCAGCTACGGGGGGGCTGGAGAAGAGACCCAGTACTTC
TRBV7-9	TRBD1	.	TRBJ2-7	14	CASSPGTGAYEQYF	TGTGCCAGCAGCCCGGGGACAGGAGCCTACGAGCAGTACTTC
TRBV6-4	TRBD2	.	TRBJ2-3	13	CASSAGATDTQYF	TGTGCCAGCTCAGCGGGGGCCACAGATACGCAGTATTTT
TRBV7-2	.	.	TRBJ1-1	12	CASSFGNTEAFF	TGTGCCAGCAGCTTCGGGAACACTGAAGCTTTCTTT
TRBV9	TRBD1	.	TRBJ2-7	14	CASSMGQDGYEQYF	TGTGCCAGCAGCATGGGACAGGACGGCTACGAGCAGTACTTC
TRBV5-1	.	.	TRBJ2-7	15	CASSLAQGLVYEQYF	TGCGCCAGCAGCTTGGCTCAGGGCTTGGTCTACGAGCAGTACTTC
TRBV6-5	.	.	TRBJ1-1	15	CASSYSTQGITEAFF	TGTGCCAGCAGTTACTCGACACAGGGAATTACTGAAGCTTTCTTT
TRBV4-2	.	once	TRBJ2-7	16	CASSQDYGGGSYEQYF	TGTGCCAGCAGCCAAGATTATGGTGGGGGGAGCTACGAGCAGTACTTC
TRBV5-4	.	.	TRBJ1-4	15	CASSSAGATNEKLFF	TGTGCCAGCAGCTCTGCGGGGGCAACTAATGAAAAACTGTTTTTT
TRBV7-2	.	few	TRBJ1-3	14	CASSRGSDGNTIYF	TGTGCCAGCAGCCGGGGGTCAGACGGAAACACCATATATTTT
TRBV7-2	TRBD2	.	TRBJ2-5	16	CASSPRLAGSQGTQYF	TGTGCCAGCAGCCCTCGACTAGCGGGGTCTCAGGGGACCCAGTACTTC
TRBV4-1	.	.	TRBJ1-4	17	CASSVSYIWGGNEKLFF	TGCGCCAGCAGCGTATCGTATATTTGGGGAGGTAATGAAAAACTGTTTTTT
TRBV7-9	.	.	TRBJ2-7	14	CASSKKNQEYEQYF	TGTGCCAGCAGCAAAAAAAATCAGGAATACGAGCAGTACTTC
TRBV12-5	TRBD1	.	TRBJ1-4	16	CASGLAGGTGNEKLFF	TGTGCTAGTGGTTTGGCTGGAGGGACAGGGAATGAAAAACTGTTTTTT
TRBV19	TRBD1	.	TRBJ1-4	19	CASSRSAGGPFATNEKLFF	TGTGCCAGTAGTAGGTCCGCAGGGGGCCCCTTCGCAACTAATGAAAAACTGTTTTTT
TRBV14	.	.	TRBJ2-2	16	CASSRRLATGTGELFF	TGTGCCAGCAGCAGACGCCTAGCGACGGGAACCGGGGAGCTGTTTTTT
TRBV30	.	.	TRBJ1-1	15	CAWSAEQGSNTEAFF	TGTGCCTGGAGTGCTGAACAGGGATCGAACACTGAAGCTTTCTTT
TRBV4-1	TRBD1	.	TRBJ1-1	15	CASSQMGTGRAEAFF	TGCGCCAGCAGCCAAATGGGGACAGGGAGGGCTGAAGCTTTCTTT
TRBV25-1	TRBD2	.	TRBJ2-1	14	CASSGTSGGIEQFF	TGTGCCAGCAGTGGGACTAGCGGTGGGATTGAGCAGTTCTTC
TRBV4-2	.	.	TRBJ1-5	16	CASSQERGGFGQPQHF	TGTGCCAGCAGCCAAGAGAGGGGAGGGTTTGGTCAGCCCCAGCATTTT
TRBV9	TRBD2	.	TRBJ2-7	15	CASTPGSGSTYEQYF	TGTGCCAGCACTCCGGGTAGCGGGAGTACCTACGAGCAGTACTTC
TRBV9	.	.	TRBJ2-2	14	CASSVDGVTGELFF	TGTGCCAGCAGCGTAGACGGAGTCACCGGGGAGCTGTTTTTT
TRBV9	TRBD1	.	TRBJ2-2	15	CASSVKGATTGELFF	TGTGCCAGCAGCGTCAAGGGGGCGACCACCGGGGAGCTGTTTTTT